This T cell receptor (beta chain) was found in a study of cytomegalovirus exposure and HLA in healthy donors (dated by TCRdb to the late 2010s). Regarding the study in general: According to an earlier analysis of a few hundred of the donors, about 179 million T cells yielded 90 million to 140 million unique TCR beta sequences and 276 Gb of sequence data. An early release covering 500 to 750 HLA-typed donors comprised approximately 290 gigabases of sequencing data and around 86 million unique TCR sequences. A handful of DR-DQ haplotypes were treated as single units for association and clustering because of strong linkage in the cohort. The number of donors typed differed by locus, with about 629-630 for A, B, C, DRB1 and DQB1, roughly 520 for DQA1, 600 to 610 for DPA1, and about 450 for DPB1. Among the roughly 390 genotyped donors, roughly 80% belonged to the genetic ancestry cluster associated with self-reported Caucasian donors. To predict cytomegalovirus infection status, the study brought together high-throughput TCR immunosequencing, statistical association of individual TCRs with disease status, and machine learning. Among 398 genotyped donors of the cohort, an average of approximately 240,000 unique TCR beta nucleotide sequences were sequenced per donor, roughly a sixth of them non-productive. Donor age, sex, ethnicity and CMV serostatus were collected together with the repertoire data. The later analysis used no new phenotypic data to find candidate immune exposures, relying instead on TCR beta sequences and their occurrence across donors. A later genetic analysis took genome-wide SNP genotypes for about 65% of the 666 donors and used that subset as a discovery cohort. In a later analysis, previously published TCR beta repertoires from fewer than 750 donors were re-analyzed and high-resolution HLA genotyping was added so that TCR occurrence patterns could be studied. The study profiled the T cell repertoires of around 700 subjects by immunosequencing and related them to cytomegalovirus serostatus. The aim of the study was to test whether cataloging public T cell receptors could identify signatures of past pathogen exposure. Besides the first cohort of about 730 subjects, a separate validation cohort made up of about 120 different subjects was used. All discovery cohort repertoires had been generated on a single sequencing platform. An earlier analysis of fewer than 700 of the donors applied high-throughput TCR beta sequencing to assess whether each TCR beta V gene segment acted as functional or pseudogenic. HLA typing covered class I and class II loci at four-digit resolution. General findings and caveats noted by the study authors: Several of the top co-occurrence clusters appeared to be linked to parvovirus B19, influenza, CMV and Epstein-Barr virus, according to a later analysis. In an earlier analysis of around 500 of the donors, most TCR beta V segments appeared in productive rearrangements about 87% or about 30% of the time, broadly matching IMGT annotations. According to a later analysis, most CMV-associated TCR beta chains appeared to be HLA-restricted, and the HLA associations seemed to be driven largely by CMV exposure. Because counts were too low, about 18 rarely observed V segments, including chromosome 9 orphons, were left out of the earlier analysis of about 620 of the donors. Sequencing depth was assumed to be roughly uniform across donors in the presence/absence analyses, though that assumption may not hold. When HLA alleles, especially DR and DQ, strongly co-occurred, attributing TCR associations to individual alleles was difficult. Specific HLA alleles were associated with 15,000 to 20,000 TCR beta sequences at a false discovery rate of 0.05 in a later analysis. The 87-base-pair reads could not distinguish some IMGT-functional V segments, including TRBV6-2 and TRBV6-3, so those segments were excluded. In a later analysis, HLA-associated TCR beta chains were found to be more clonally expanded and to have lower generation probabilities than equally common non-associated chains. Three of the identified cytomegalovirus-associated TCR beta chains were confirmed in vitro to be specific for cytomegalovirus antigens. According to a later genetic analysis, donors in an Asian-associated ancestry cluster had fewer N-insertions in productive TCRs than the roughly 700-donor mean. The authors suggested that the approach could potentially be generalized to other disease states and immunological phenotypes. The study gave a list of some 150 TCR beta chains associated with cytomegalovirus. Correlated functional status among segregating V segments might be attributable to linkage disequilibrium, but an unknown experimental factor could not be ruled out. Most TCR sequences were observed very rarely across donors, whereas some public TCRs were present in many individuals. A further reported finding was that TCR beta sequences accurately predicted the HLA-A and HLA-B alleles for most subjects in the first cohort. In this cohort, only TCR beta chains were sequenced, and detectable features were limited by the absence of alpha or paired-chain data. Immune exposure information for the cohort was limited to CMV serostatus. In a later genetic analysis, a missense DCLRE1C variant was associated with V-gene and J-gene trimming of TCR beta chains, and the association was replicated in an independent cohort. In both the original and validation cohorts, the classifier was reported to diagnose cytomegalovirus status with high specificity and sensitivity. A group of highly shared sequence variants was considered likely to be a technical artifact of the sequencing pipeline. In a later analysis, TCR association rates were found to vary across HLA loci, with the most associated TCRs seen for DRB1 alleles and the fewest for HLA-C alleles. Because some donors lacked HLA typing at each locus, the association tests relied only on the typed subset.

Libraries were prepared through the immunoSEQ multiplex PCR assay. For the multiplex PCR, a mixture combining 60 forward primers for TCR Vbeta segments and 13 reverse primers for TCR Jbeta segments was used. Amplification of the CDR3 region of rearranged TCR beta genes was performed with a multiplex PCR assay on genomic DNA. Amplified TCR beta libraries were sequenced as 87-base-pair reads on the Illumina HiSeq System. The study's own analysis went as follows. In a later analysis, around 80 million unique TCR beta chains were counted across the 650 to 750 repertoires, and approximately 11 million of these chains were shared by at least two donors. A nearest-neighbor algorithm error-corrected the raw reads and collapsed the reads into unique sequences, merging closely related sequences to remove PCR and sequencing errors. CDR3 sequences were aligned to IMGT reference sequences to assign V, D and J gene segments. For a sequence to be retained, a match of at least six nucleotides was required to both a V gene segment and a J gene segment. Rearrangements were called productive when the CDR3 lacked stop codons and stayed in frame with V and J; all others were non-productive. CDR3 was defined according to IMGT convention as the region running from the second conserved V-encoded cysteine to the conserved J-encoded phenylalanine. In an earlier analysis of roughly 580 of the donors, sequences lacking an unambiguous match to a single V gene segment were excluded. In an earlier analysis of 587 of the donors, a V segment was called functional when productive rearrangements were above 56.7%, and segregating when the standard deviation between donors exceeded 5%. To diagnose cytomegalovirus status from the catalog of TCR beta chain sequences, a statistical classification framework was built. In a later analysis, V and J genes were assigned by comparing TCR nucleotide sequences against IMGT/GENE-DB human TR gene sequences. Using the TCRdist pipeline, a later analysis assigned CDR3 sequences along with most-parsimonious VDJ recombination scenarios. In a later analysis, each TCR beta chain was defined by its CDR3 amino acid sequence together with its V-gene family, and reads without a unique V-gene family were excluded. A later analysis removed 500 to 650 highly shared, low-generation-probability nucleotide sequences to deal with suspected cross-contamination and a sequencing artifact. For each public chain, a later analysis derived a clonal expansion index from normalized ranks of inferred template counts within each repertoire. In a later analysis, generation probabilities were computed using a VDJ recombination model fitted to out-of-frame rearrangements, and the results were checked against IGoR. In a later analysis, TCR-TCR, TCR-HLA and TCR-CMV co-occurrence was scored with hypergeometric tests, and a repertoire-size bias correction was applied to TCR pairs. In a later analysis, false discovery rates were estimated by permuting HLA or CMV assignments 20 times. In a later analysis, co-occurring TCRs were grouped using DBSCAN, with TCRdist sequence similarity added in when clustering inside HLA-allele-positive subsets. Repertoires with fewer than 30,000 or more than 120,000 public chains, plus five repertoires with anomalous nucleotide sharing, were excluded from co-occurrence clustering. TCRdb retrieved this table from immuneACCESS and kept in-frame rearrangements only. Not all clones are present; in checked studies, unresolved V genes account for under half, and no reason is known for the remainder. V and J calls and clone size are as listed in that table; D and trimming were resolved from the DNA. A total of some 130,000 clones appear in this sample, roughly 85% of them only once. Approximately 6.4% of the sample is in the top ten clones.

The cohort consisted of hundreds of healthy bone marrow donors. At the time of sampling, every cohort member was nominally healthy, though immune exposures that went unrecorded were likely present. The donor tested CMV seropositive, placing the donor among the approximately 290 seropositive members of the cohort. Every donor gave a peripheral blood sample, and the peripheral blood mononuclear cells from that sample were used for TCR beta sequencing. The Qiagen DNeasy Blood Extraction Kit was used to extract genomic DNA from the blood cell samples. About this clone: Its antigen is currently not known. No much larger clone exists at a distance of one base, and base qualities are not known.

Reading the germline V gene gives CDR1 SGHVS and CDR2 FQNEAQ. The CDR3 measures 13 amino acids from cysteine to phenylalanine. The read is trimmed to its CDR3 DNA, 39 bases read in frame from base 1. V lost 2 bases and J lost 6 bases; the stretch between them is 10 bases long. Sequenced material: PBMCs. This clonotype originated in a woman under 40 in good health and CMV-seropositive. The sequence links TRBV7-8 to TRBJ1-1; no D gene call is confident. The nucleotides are TGTGCCAGCAGCTTAAGGGAGTGGTCTGAAGCTTTCTTT. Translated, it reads CASSLREWSEAFF.